These 2 T cell receptor beta chains share one sample of origin, sequenced in a study of blood T cell repertoires in COVID-19. Here immunoSEQ multiplex PCR was the method, and the copy in TCRdb shows in-frame clones only, minus some. Of fewer than 250,000 clones listed, about 83% are singletons. Sequencing used peripheral blood. Source of these receptors: a human donor in a cohort sampled during active COVID-19.

The genes are TRBV19 and TRBJ2-1, with 16 nucleotides matching TRBD2. The germline V gene encodes CDR1 LNHDA and CDR2 SQIVND (reference sequence). The CDR3 is 14 residues long. Trimming took 6 bases from V and 10 from J; bases not matched to a gene: 3. For the CDR3, the DNA is TGTGCCAGTAGCCAGGGACTAGCGGGGGGGGAGCAGTTCTTC. Protein: CASSQGLAGGEQFF. The complete variable domain, with remaining parts taken from reference TRBV19 and TRBJ2-1, reads DGGITQSPKYLFRKEGQNVTLSCEQNLNHDAMYWYRQDPGQGLRLIYYSQIVNDFQKGDIAEGYSVSREKKESFPLTVTSAQKNPTAFYLCASSQGLAGGEQFFGPGTRLTVL.

This clone was observed a single time. The genes are TRBV3-1 (or the pseudogene TRBV3-2) and TRBJ1-5; 9 bases line up with TRBD1. The trim removed 3 bases at V and 7 bases at J, leaving 4 bases unmatched. The germline V gene encodes CDR1 LGHDT and CDR2 YNNKEL (reference sequence). The length of the CDR3 is 14 residues. Here the CDR3 reads CASSQGDREQPQHF. CDR3 DNA sequence: TGTGCCAGCAGCCAGGGGGACAGGGAACAGCCCCAGCATTTT.